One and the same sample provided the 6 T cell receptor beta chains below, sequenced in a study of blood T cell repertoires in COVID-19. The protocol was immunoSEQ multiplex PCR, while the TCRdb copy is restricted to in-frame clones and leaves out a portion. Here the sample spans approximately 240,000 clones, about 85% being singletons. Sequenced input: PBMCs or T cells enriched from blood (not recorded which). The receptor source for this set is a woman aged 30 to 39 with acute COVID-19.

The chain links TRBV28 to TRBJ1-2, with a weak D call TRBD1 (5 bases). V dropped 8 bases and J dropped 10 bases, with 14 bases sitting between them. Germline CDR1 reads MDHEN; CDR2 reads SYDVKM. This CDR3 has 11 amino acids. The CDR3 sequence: CASGPGGAYTF. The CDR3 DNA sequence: TGTGCCAGCGGTCCCGGGGGAGCCTACACCTTC.

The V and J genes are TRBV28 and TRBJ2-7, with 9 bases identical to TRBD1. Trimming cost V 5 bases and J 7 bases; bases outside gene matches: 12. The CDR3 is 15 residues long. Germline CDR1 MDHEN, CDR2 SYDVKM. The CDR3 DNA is TGTGCCAGCAGTACGGCCGGGACAGGGAATCTGGAGCAGTACTTC. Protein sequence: CASSTAGTGNLEQYF.

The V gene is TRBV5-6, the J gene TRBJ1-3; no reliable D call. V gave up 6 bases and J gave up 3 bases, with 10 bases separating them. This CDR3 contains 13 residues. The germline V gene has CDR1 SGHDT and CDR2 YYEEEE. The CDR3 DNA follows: TGTGCCAGCACCTCGGGAGTTGGAAACACCATATATTTT. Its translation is CASTSGVGNTIYF.

CDR3 region: CAWSDTHRGHSGNTIYF. Here the CDR3 DNA reads TGTGCCTGGAGTGATACACACAGGGGCCACTCTGGAAACACCATATATTTT. This chain connects TRBV30 to TRBJ1-3; 7 nucleotides align to TRBD1. Per germline, CDR1 GTSNPN and CDR2 SVGIG (reference sequence). J gave up 0 bases and V 1 base, and 9 bases lay outside the gene matches. CDR3 length equals 17 residues.

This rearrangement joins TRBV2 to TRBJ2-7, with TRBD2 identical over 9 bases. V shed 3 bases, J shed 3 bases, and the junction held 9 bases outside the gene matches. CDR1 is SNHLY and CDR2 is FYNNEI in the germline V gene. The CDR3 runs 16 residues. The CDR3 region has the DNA TGTGCCAGCAGTGATAAGGGAGCGGGGGGACTCTACGAGCAGTACTTC. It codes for CASSDKGAGGLYEQYF.

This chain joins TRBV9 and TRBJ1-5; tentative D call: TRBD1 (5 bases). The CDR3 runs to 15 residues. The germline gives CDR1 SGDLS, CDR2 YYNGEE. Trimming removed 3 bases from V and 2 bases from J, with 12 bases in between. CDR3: CASSGGGGGNQPQHF. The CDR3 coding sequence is TGTGCCAGCAGCGGTGGGGGAGGAGGCAATCAGCCCCAGCATTTT.